This T cell receptor (beta chain) came from a study of T cells in women clearing cervical HPV infection. Regarding the study as a whole: Cases carried less TRBV6-7 than controls: about 0.1% versus 0.15%. Effector/memory and HPV-specific T cells were not isolated, and association timing is unknown.

CDR1 and CDR2 from the germline V gene are SQVTM and ANQGSEA. This CDR3 contains 12 residues. V was shortened by 7 bases and J by 4 bases, with 13 bases between the two germline ends. With regard to this clone: Its antigen remains unidentified. The read halts 3 residues ahead of the CDR3 end, with the missing end drawn from the germline J gene.

Data came from immunoSEQ multiplex PCR; TCRdb stores just in-frame clones and leaves some out. The specimen's table records about 30,000 clones. The TCR was taken from a woman aged 18 to 75 with a cervical HPV16 infection that either progressed to CIN3+ or cleared (not recorded which). Sequencing was performed on blood buffy coat. This chain joins TRBV29-1 and TRBJ1-1; D possibly corresponds to TRBD1 (5 bases). CDR3 amino acids: CSAPLGGTEAFF. The sequenced CDR3 bases are TGCAGCGCTCCACTCGGGGGCACTGAA.